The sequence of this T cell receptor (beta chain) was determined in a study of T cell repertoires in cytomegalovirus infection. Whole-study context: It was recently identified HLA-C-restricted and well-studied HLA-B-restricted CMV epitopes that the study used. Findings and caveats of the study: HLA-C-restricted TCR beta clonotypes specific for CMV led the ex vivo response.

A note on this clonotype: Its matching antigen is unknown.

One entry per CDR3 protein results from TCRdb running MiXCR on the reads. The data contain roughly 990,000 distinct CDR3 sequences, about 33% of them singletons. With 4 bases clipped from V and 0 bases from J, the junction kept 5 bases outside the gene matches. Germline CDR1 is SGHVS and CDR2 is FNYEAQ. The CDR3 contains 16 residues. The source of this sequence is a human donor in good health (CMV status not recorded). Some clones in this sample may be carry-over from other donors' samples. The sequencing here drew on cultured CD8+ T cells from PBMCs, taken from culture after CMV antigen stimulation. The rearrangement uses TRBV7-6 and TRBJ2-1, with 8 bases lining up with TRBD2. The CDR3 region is CASSSRGVSSYNEQFF. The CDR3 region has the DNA TGTGCCAGCAGCTCGCGGGGGGTTAGCTCCTACAATGAGCAGTTCTTC.